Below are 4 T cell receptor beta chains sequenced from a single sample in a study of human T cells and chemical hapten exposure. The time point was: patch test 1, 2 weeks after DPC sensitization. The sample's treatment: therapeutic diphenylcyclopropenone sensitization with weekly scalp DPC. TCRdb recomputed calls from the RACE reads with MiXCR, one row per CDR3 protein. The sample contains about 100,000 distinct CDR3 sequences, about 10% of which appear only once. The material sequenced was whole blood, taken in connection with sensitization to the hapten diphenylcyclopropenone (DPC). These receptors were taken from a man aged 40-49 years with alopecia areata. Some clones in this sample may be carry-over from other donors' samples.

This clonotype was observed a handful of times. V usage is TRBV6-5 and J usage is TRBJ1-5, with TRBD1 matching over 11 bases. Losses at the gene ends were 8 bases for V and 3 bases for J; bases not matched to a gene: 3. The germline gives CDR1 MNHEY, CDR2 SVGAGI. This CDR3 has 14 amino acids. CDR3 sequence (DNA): TGTGCCAGCCGGGACAGGGGGACCAATCAGCCCCAGCATTTT. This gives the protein CASRDRGTNQPQHF.

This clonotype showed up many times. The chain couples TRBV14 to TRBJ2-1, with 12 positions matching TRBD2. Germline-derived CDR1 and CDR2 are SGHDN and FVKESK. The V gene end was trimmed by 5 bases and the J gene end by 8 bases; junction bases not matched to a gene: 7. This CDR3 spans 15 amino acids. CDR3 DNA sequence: TGTGCCAGCAGCGCGCTAGCGGGAGGGCCGTATGAGCAGTTCTTC. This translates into CASSALAGGPYEQFF. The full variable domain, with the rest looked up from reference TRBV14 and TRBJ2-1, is EAGVTQFPSHSVIEKGQTVTLRCDPISGHDNLYWYRRVMGKEIKFLLHFVKESKQDESGMPNNRFLAERTGGTYSTLKVQPAELEDSGVYFCASSALAGGPYEQFFGPGTRLTVL.

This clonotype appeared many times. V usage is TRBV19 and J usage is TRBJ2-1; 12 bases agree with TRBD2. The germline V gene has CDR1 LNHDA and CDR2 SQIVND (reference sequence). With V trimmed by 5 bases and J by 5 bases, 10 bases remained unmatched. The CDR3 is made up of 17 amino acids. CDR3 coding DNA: TGTGCCAGTAGTTTCGACCCTAGCGGGAGGGCGGACAATGAGCAGTTCTTC. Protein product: CASSFDPSGRADNEQFF. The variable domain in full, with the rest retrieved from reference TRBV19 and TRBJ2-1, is DGGITQSPKYLFRKEGQNVTLSCEQNLNHDAMYWYRQDPGQGLRLIYYSQIVNDFQKGDIAEGYSVSREKKESFPLTVTSAQKNPTAFYLCASSFDPSGRADNEQFFGPGTRLTVL.

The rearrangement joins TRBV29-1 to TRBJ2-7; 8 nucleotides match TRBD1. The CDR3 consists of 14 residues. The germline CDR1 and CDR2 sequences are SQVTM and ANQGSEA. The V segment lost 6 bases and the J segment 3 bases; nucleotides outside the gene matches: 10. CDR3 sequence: CSVGGGQGGYEQYF. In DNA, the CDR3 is TGCAGCGTGGGGGGTGGACAGGGTGGCTACGAGCAGTACTTC.